The 10 T cell receptor beta chains presented below share a single source sample, sequenced in a study of shared clonotypes between healthy human individuals. Produced via immunoSEQ multiplex PCR; TCRdb's table is partial and in-frame only. Found here are more than 2,000,000 clones, 80% to 95% of them singletons; the top ten hold 0.35% to 0.5%. Sequencing was performed on naive CD4+ T cells from PBMCs. Regarding subset: CD45RA+ positively selected. The receptors were sampled from a man aged 18-30 years in good health. Some clones in this sample may be carry-over from other donors' samples.

The J gene is TRBJ2-2, the V gene TRBV28; D may be TRBD2 (5 bases). CDR3 length equals 14 residues. The germline V gene has CDR1 MDHEN and CDR2 SYDVKM. V lost 8 bases and J 5 bases, leaving 15 bases between the germline ends. For the CDR3, the DNA is TGTGCCAGCCCCGTAGCCTCGGGGACCGGGGAGCTGTTTTTT. Translating it yields CASPVASGTGELFF.

The V call is TRBV2, the J call TRBJ1-3; D is ambiguous. This CDR3 is built from 15 residues. Germline CDR1 is SNHLY and CDR2 is FYNNEI. Trimming shortened V by 6 bases and J by 3 bases, and 15 bases separated the two germline ends. As DNA, the CDR3 is TGTGCCAGCAGGAGCGTGGGTCCAGGTGGAAACACCATATATTTT. This codes for CASRSVGPGGNTIYF.

V usage is TRBV7-3 and J usage is TRBJ2-7, with 8 bases lining up with TRBD2. Germline values: CDR1 SGHTA, CDR2 FQGTGA. V was clipped by 5 bases and J by 5 bases; unmatched bases: 11. The CDR3 sequence is 15 residues long. The CDR3 here is CASSARGGRIDEQYF. DNA for the CDR3: TGTGCCAGCAGCGCGAGGGGCGGGAGGATCGACGAGCAGTACTTC.

The V gene is TRBV27, the J gene TRBJ1-1; D ambiguous. There are 14 residues in the CDR3. V dropped 4 bases and J dropped 2 bases, with 11 bases sitting between them. From germline, CDR1 is MNHEY and CDR2 SMNVEV (reference sequence). CDR3 loop: CASSYRGTNTEAFF. The CDR3 DNA is TGTGCCAGCAGTTATCGCGGCACTAACACTGAAGCTTTCTTT.

This sequence joins TRBV29-1 and TRBJ2-7; possibly TRBD1 for D (6 bases). In germline, CDR1 is SQVTM, CDR2 ANQGSEA. Trimming pared 5 bases from V and 6 bases from J, leaving 17 bases between. CDR3 size: 13 residues. CDR3 DNA sequence: TGCAGCGTTCAGGGGATGGGCCTCTCCGAGCAGTACTTC. Its protein is CSVQGMGLSEQYF.

CDR3 bases: TGTGCCAGCACGGCGGGAGGGACCAATGAGCAGTTCTTC. This gives the protein CASTAGGTNEQFF. The chain combines TRBV6-6 with TRBJ2-1, with 9 bases identical to TRBD2. V shed 7 bases and J 6 bases; nucleotides not matched to a gene: 4. The length of the CDR3 is 13 residues. CDR1 is MNHNY and CDR2 is SVGAGI in the germline V gene (reference sequence).

The V gene is TRBV18, the J gene TRBJ1-4; D unresolved. CDR3 length equals 17 residues. Germline-derived CDR1 and CDR2 are KGHSH and LQKENI. V shed 9 bases and J shed 0 bases, with 20 bases lying between them. CDR3 DNA: TGTGCCAGTTTTTCCCAAACAGCGATTGCAACTAATGAAAAACTGTTTTTT. Translated, it gives CASFSQTAIATNEKLFF.

CDR3 region: CASSTPGQASEGGTQYF. Written as DNA, the CDR3 is TGTGCCAGCAGTACACCGGGACAGGCCTCGGAGGGGGGGACCCAGTACTTC. This sequence joins TRBV28 and TRBJ2-5; TRBD1 matches 8 bases. V dropped 5 bases and J dropped 7; count of bases not matched to a gene: 18. Looked up from germline, CDR1 is MDHEN and CDR2 is SYDVKM. The CDR3 contains 17 residues.

This sequence joins TRBV5-6 and TRBJ1-1, with a possible D match to TRBD1 (5 bases). This CDR3 comprises 15 residues. Trimming took 3 bases from V and 4 from J, leaving 16 bases between them. Germline CDR1 SGHDT, CDR2 YYEEEE. The CDR3 region is CASSSTGGRGTEAFF. The CDR3 DNA follows: TGTGCCAGCAGCTCAACGGGGGGAAGGGGCACTGAAGCTTTCTTT. Combining the CDR3 with reference TRBV5-6 and TRBJ1-1 gives the whole variable domain DAGVTQSPTHLIKTRGQQVTLRCSPKSGHDTVSWYQQALGQGPQFIFQYYEEEERQRGNFPDRFSGHQFPNYSSELNVNALLLGDSALYLCASSSTGGRGTEAFFGQGTRLTVV.

In the case of this clone: One junction end does not reproduce the germline sequence, and a read error may be involved. V and J are TRBV7-2 and TRBJ2-5, with TRBD2 matching over 15 bases. The germline V gene encodes CDR1 SGHTA and CDR2 FQGNSA. CDR3 size: 14 residues. Here the CDR3 DNA reads TGTGCGAGCAGGACTAGCGGGGGGGGAGAGACCCAGTACTTC. Its translation is CASRTSGGGETQYF.